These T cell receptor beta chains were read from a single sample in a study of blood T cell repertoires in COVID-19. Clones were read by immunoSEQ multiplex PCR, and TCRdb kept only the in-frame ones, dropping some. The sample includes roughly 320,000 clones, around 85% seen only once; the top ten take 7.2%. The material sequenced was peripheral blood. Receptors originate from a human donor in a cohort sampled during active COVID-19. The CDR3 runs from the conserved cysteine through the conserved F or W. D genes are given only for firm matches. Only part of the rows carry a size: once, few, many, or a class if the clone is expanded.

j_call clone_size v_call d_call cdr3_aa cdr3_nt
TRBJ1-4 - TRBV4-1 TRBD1 CASSQDLGQGAYEKLFF TGCGCCAGCAGCCAAGATTTGGGACAGGGGGCTTATGAAAAACTGTTTTTT
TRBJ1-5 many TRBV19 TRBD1 CASSIDGGQGAWVQPQHF TGTGCCAGTAGTATAGACGGGGGACAGGGGGCATGGGTTCAGCCCCAGCATTTT
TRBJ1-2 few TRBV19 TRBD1 CASSIQGAIHGYTF TGTGCCAGTAGTATACAGGGGGCTATCCATGGCTACACCTTC
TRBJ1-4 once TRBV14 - CASSQSTGFLDEKLFF TGTGCCAGCAGCCAATCTACAGGGTTTTTGGATGAAAAACTGTTTTTT
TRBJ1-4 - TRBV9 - CASSAQFNNEKLFF TGTGCCAGCAGCGCCCAGTTTAATAATGAAAAACTGTTTTTT
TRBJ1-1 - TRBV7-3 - CASSSPGNEAFF TGTGCCAGCAGCAGCCCAGGGAACGAAGCTTTCTTT
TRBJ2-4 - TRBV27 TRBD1 CASSPTTGGLKNIQYF TGTGCCAGCAGTCCGACGACAGGGGGTTTAAAAAACATTCAGTACTTC
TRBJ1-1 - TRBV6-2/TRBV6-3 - CASSFRQAEAFF TGTGCCAGCAGTTTTCGACAGGCTGAAGCTTTCTTT
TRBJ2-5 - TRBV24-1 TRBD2 CATSDPAGELQETQYF TGTGCCACCAGTGATCCCGCGGGGGAGTTACAAGAGACCCAGTACTTC
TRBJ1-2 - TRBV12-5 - CASGPTGMAGYTF TGTGCTAGTGGTCCCACAGGGATGGCTGGCTACACCTTC
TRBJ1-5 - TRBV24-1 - CATSSPGGNQPQHF TGTGCCACCTCCTCCCCAGGTGGCAATCAGCCCCAGCATTTT
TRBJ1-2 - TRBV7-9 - CASSKDSPYGYTF TGTGCCAGCAGCAAAGACAGTCCCTATGGCTACACCTTC
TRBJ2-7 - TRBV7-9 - CASSEREPGAYEQYF TGTGCCAGCAGCGAAAGGGAGCCTGGAGCCTACGAGCAGTACTTC
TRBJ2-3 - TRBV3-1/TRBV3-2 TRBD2 CASSQDRSGNTQYF TGTGCCAGCAGCCAAGACCGCAGCGGGAATACGCAGTATTTT
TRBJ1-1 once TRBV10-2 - CASSEEDGSTEAFF TGCGCCAGCAGTGAGGAGGACGGGAGCACTGAAGCTTTCTTT
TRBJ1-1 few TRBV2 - CASSNHRNTEAFF TGTGCCAGCAGTAATCACAGGAACACTGAAGCTTTCTTT
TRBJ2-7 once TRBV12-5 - CASGLVGVAVPPYEQYF TGTGCTAGTGGTTTGGTAGGGGTAGCCGTTCCCCCCTACGAGCAGTACTTC
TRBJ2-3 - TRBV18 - CASSPTGDTQYF TGTGCCAGCTCTCCCACCGGTGATACGCAGTATTTT
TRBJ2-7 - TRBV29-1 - CSVFDLGHEQYF TGCAGCGTTTTTGATTTGGGCCACGAGCAGTACTTC
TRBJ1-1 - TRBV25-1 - CASGERGAFF TGTGCCAGCGGGGAAAGGGGAGCTTTCTTT
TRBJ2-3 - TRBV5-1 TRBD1 CASSTTGEGGTDTQYF TGCGCCAGCAGCACCACAGGGGAAGGGGGCACAGATACGCAGTATTTT
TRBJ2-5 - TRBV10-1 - CASSESNSPSLWTQYF TGCGCCAGCAGTGAGTCGAATAGCCCTAGTTTGTGGACCCAGTACTTC
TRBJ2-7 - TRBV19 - CASSIALRFYEQYF TGTGCCAGTAGTATCGCACTAAGGTTCTACGAGCAGTACTTC
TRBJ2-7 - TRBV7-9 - CASSLADREYEQYF TGTGCCAGCAGCTTAGCGGACAGAGAATACGAGCAGTACTTC
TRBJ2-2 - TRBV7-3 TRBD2 CASSSVAGDNTGELFF TGTGCCAGCAGCTCGGTAGCGGGGGATAACACCGGGGAGCTGTTTTTT
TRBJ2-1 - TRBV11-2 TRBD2 CASTLSGGPYNEQFF TGTGCCAGCACCCTAAGCGGGGGCCCCTACAATGAGCAGTTCTTC
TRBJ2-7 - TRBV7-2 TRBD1 CASSYPRTGSYEQYF TGTGCCAGCAGCTACCCCCGGACAGGGTCCTACGAGCAGTACTTC
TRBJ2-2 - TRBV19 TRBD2 CASSTQTSGGAGTGELFF TGTGCCAGTAGTACCCAGACTAGCGGGGGGGCCGGGACCGGGGAGCTGTTTTTT
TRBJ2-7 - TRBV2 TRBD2 CASRGTSSDYEQYF TGTGCCAGCCGAGGGACTAGTTCGGACTACGAGCAGTACTTC
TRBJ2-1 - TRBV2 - CASVRSSSYNEQFF TGTGCCAGCGTACGATCGAGCTCCTACAATGAGCAGTTCTTC
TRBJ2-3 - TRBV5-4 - CASSLKGELTDTQYF TGTGCCAGCAGCCTAAAGGGGGAACTCACAGATACGCAGTATTTT